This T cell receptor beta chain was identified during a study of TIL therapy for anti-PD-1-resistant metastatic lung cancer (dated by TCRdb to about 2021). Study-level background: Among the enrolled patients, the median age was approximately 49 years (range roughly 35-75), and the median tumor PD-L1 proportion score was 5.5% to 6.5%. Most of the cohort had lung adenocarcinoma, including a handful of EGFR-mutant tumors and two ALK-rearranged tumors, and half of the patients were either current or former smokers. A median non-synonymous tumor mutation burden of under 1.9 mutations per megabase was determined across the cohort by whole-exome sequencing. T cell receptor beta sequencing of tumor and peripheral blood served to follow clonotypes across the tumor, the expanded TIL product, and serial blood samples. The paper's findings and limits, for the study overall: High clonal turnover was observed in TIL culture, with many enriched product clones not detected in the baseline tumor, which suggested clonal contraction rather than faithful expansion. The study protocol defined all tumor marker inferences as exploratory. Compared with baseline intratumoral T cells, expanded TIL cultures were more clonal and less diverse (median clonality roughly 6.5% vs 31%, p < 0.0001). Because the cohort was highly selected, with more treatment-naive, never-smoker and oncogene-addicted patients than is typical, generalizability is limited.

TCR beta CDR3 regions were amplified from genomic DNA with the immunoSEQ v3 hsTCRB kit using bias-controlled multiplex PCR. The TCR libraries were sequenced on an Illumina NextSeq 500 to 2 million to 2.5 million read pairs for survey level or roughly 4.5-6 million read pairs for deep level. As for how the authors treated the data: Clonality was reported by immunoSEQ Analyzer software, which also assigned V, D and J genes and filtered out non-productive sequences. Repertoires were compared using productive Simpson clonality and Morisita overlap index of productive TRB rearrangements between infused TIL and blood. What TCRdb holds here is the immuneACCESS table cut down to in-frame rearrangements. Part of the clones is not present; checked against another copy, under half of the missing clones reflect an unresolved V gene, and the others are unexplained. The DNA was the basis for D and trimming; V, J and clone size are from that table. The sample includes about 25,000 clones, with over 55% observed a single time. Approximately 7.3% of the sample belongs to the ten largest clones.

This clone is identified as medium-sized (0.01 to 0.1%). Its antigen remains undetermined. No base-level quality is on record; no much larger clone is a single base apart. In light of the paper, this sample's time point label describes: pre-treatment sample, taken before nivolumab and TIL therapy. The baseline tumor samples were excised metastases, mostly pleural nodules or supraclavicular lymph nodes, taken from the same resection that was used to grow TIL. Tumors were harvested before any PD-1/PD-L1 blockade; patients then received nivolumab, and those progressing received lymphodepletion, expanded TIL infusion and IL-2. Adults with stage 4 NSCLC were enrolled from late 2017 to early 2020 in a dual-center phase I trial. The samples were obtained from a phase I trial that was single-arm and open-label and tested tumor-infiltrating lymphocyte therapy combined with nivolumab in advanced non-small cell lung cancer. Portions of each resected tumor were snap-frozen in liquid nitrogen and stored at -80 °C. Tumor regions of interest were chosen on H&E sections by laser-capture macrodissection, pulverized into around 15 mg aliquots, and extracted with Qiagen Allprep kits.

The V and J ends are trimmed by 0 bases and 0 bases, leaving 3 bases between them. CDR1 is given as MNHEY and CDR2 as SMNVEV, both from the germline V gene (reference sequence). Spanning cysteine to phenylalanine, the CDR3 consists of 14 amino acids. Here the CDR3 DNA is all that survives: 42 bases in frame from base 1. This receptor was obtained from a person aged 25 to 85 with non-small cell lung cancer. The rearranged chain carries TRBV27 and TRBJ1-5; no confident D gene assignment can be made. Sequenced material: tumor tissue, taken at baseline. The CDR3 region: CASSLSASNQPQHF. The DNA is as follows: TGTGCCAGCAGTTTATCCGCTAGCAATCAGCCCCAGCATTTT.